These T cell receptor beta chains were read from a single sample in a study of blood T cell repertoires in COVID-19. The repertoire was sequenced with immunoSEQ multiplex PCR; TCRdb's copy has only in-frame clones and lacks some. The table has 86,000 or so clones, 90% to 95% seen once. Sequenced sample: peripheral blood. The receptor source for this set is a human donor with active COVID-19. The donor label of this sample is uncertain. The CDR3 runs from the conserved cysteine through the conserved F or W. The D gene is left open where the match is weak. Where a row states a size, it is once, few, many or the class of an expanded clone; other rows omit it.

.,TRBD2,TRBV6-5,TRBJ2-1,TGTGCCAGCTCCCTCGGCGGGGGTTCCTACAATGAGCAGTTCTTC,CASSLGGGSYNEQFF
.,.,TRBV5-1,TRBJ2-5,TGCGCCAGCAGCTACCGGGACAACCAAGAGACCCAGTACTTC,CASSYRDNQETQYF
.,.,TRBV7-2,TRBJ2-2,TGTGCCAGCAGCTCCGGCGGAATGACGAACACCGGGGAGCTGTTTTTT,CASSSGGMTNTGELFF
.,TRBD2,TRBV5-1,TRBJ2-5,TGCGCCAGCAGCCCTGGGAGGGGCCAAGAGACCCAGTACTTC,CASSPGRGQETQYF
.,.,TRBV27,TRBJ2-7,TGTGCCAGCAGTCCAAGGGGCCCTCCCCCCTACGAGCAGTACTTC,CASSPRGPPPYEQYF
.,.,TRBV7-9,TRBJ1-3,TGTGCCAGCAGCTCAGACAGAAACTCTGGAAACACCATATATTTT,CASSSDRNSGNTIYF
.,.,TRBV3-1/TRBV3-2,TRBJ2-3,TGTGCCCGCCGGGGGGCAGCGGGCACAGATACGCAGTATTTT,CARRGAAGTDTQYF
.,TRBD1,TRBV6-5,TRBJ2-1,TGTGCCAGCAGTTCCAGGGGACAGTTCAATGAGCAGTTCTTC,CASSSRGQFNEQFF
.,.,TRBV3-1/TRBV3-2,TRBJ1-4,TGTGCCAGCAGCCCAGGGGACCGAGCTTTGGAAAAACTGTTTTTT,CASSPGDRALEKLFF
few,TRBD2,TRBV7-2,TRBJ2-7,TGTGCCAGCAGCTTAGCCCTTGGCGGGAGAGAATACGAGCAGTACTTC,CASSLALGGREYEQYF
.,TRBD2,TRBV7-6,TRBJ2-4,TGTGCCAGCAGCTTTAAAAGGGATAGCGGGAGCGGGAACATTCAGTACTTC,CASSFKRDSGSGNIQYF
.,.,TRBV2,TRBJ1-2,TGTGCCAGCAGAGCGGGCTATGGCTACACCTTC,CASRAGYGYTF
.,.,TRBV2,TRBJ1-4,TGTGCCAGTGCCTACAGGGAAGGAGGTGAAAAACTGTTTTTT,CASAYREGGEKLFF
.,TRBD1,TRBV4-2,TRBJ1-2,TGTGCCAGCAGCCAGGACCGGGACAGGGAAGGCTACACCTTC,CASSQDRDREGYTF
.,.,TRBV19,TRBJ1-5,TGTGCGATACCCGGCCGGGGAAGCAATCAGCCCCAGCATTTT,CAIPGRGSNQPQHF
few,.,TRBV19,TRBJ1-5,TGTGCCAGTAGTATAGGTCTGGGGCGCGGCAATCAGCCCCAGCATTTT,CASSIGLGRGNQPQHF
.,TRBD1,TRBV19,TRBJ1-1,TGTGCCAGTAGTGCCCAGGGGGGATTGGGATACACTGAAGCTTTCTTT,CASSAQGGLGYTEAFF
.,TRBD1,TRBV19,TRBJ2-4,TGTGCCAGTAGTACGACAGGGGGAACATACATTCAGTACTTC,CASSTTGGTYIQYF
.,TRBD1,TRBV11-2,TRBJ2-1,TGTGCCAGCAGCCTCCGACAGGGCTACCCCGGCAGGGGAGAGCAGTTCTTC,CASSLRQGYPGRGEQFF
once,TRBD1,TRBV6-5,TRBJ2-7,TGTGCCACCTTGGACAGGATCCACGAGCAGTACTTC,CATLDRIHEQYF
.,.,TRBV3-1/TRBV3-2,TRBJ2-3,TGTGCCAGCAGCAACATCCCAGGGGGGACAGATACGCAGTATTTT,CASSNIPGGTDTQYF
.,.,TRBV19,TRBJ1-1,TGTGCCAGTAGTATTTTCGCAGGGCGGACTGAAGCTTTCTTT,CASSIFAGRTEAFF
.,TRBD1,TRBV3-1/TRBV3-2,TRBJ1-3,TGTGCCAGCAGCTTCCGGACAGGGGCAAACTCTGGAAACACCATATATTTT,CASSFRTGANSGNTIYF
.,TRBD2,TRBV28,TRBJ2-2,TGTGCCAACGTGGGACTAGCGGGAGTCCACGCCGGGGAGCTGTTTTTT,CANVGLAGVHAGELFF
.,.,TRBV29-1,TRBJ1-1,TGCAGCGTTGTGAGAGGAGAGAACACTGAAGCTTTCTTT,CSVVRGENTEAFF
once,.,TRBV7-9,TRBJ2-5,TGTGCCAGCAGCTTAGGGGGCCTGGAGACCCAGTACTTC,CASSLGGLETQYF
.,.,TRBV21-1,TRBJ2-7,TGTGCCAGCAGCAAAGGACCCGGGACTAGCGACTACGAGCAGTACTTC,CASSKGPGTSDYEQYF
.,.,TRBV6-5,TRBJ2-7,TGTGCCAGCAGTTCCCACGACAGGTACGAGCAGTACTTC,CASSSHDRYEQYF
.,TRBD1,TRBV18,TRBJ1-5,TGTGCCAGCTCCCGACAGGGTCCTAGCAATCAGCCCCAGCATTTT,CASSRQGPSNQPQHF
.,.,TRBV27,TRBJ2-5,TGTGCCAGCAAGTTCGTTGGCAGGTCGGAGACCCAGTACTTC,CASKFVGRSETQYF
.,.,TRBV7-9,TRBJ1-6,TGTGCCAGCAGCTTAGGCGGAGTGGGCAGGGACAAACTCCACTTT,CASSLGGVGRDKLHF